The 32 T cell receptor beta chains below come from one sample, sequenced in a study of cytomegalovirus exposure and HLA in healthy donors. A multiplex PCR was run with 60 Vbeta primers and 13 Jbeta primers. TCRdb keeps only in-frame clones here, not all; method: immunoSEQ multiplex PCR. Found here are more than 150,000 clones, about 80% of them singletons; the top ten hold over 12%. Sequencing was done on a sample of PBMCs. Every receptor here comes from a man in his forties or fifties in good health and CMV-seropositive.

The CDR3 bases are TGTGCCATCTATCCCGGCCAGGGTAGCAATCAGCCCCAGCATTTT. Its translation: CAIYPGQGSNQPQHF. The V call is TRBV6-1, the J call TRBJ1-5, with D possibly matching TRBD1 (5 bases). V was trimmed by 10 bases and J by 0 bases, leaving 16 bases between them. CDR3 length: 15 amino acids. Per germline, CDR1 MNHNS and CDR2 SASEGT.

This clone was detected only a few times. The V call is TRBV9, the J call TRBJ2-2, with D unclear. The V gene lost 0 bases and the J gene lost 4 bases, with 19 bases spanning the gap. The V gene's germline CDR1 is SGDLS and CDR2 YYNGEE. The CDR3 has 18 residues. The DNA for the CDR3 is TGTGCCAGCAGCGTAGTGTTGCCTAGTGTGATCGGCACCGGGGAGCTGTTTTTT. It translates to CASSVVLPSVIGTGELFF.

A single count supports this clone. This chain connects TRBV29-1 to TRBJ1-2, with 9 positions matching TRBD1. V shed 3 bases, J shed 4 bases, and the junction held 6 bases outside the gene matches. The CDR3 contains 14 residues. Germline lookup yields CDR1 SQVTM and CDR2 ANQGSEA. The CDR3 here is CSVESGDRVYGYTF. As DNA, the CDR3 is TGCAGCGTTGAGAGCGGGGACAGGGTCTATGGCTACACCTTC.

This clone was counted a few times. The genes are TRBV7-3 and TRBJ1-1; 8 nucleotides line up with TRBD1. The germline V gene encodes CDR1 SGHTA and CDR2 FQGTGA. The V segment lost 0 bases and the J segment 11 bases; nucleotides outside the gene matches: 17. The CDR3 is 17 amino acids. CDR3 sequence reads: CASSLTGQVFFSGGAFF. In nucleotides, the CDR3 is TGTGCCAGCAGCTTAACGGGACAGGTTTTCTTTTCGGGTGGGGCTTTCTTT.

The rearrangement joins TRBV6-5 to TRBJ2-3, with TRBD1 matching 10 bases. This CDR3 contains 15 residues. Germline lookup yields CDR1 MNHEY and CDR2 SVGAGI. J was trimmed by 9 bases and V by 6 bases; bases with no gene match: 12. CDR3 sequence: CASRLGQGDLYTQYF. The CDR3 nucleotides are TGTGCCAGCAGACTAGGACAGGGGGACTTATACACGCAGTATTTT.

The chain recombines TRBV27 with TRBJ1-1; no firm D call. Trimming shortened V by 0 bases and J by 2 bases, and 7 bases separated the two germline ends. Germline CDR1 and CDR2: MNHEY and SMNVEV (reference sequence). The CDR3 is 14 residues long. The CDR3 loop reads CASSLSLLNTEAFF. Written as DNA, the CDR3 is TGTGCCAGCAGTTTATCGCTCCTAAACACTGAAGCTTTCTTT.

This chain connects TRBV28 to TRBJ1-6; 9 bases are shared with TRBD1. Trimming cost V 6 bases and J 9 bases; bases outside gene matches: 3. The CDR3 extends over 13 amino acids. The V gene's germline CDR1 is MDHEN and CDR2 SYDVKM. The CDR3 region has the DNA TGTGCCAGCAGGAAACAGGGGGCTTCACCCCTCCACTTT. Its protein is CASRKQGASPLHF.

This chain joins TRBV7-9 and TRBJ1-2; possibly TRBD1 for D (5 bases). Looked up from germline, CDR1 is SEHNR and CDR2 is FQNEAQ (reference sequence). V dropped 3 bases and J dropped 8 bases, with 19 bases sitting between them. CDR3 length: 15 residues. The CDR3 bases are TGTGCCAGCAGCTTGGGGCAGGGAAGAATTTCGGGCTACACCTTC. Protein: CASSLGQGRISGYTF.

The chain carries TRBV28 and TRBJ1-5, with 9 bases aligning to TRBD1. Germline CDR1 and CDR2: MDHEN and SYDVKM. Trimming cost V 1 base and J 6 bases; bases outside gene matches: 7. The CDR3 covers 16 residues. The CDR3 bases are TGTGCCAGCAGTTTATCCCACAGGGGGCTTAGTCAGCCCCAGCATTTT. It codes for CASSLSHRGLSQPQHF.

The chain uses TRBV5-1 and TRBJ2-7; the D gene is possibly TRBD1 (5 bases). Trimming took 5 bases from V and 4 from J, leaving 7 bases between them. The CDR3 runs to 11 residues. Germline lookup yields CDR1 SGHRS and CDR2 YFSETQ. The CDR3 sequence: CASRQEYEQYF. In nucleotides, the CDR3 is TGCGCCAGCAGACAGGAATACGAGCAGTACTTC.

In its sample, this clone was seen a few times. This chain joins TRBV7-9 and TRBJ1-1, with D possibly being TRBD1 (5 bases). The germline gives CDR1 SEHNR, CDR2 FQNEAQ (reference sequence). Trimming pared 4 bases from V and 6 bases from J, leaving 12 bases between. CDR3 length: 13 residues. CDR3 sequence reads: CASSSIRDSEAFF. Written as DNA, the CDR3 is TGTGCCAGCAGCTCAATCCGGGACTCTGAAGCTTTCTTT.

The rearrangement joins TRBV2 to TRBJ1-1, with D maybe TRBD1 (5 bases). Per the germline V gene, CDR1 is SNHLY and CDR2 is FYNNEI. The CDR3 is 15 residues long. Trimming removed 6 bases at V and 0 bases at J, with 14 bases between. CDR3 sequence: CASRYDRNMNTEAFF. DNA of the CDR3: TGTGCCAGCAGGTATGACAGAAACATGAACACTGAAGCTTTCTTT.

The gene calls are TRBV6-1 and TRBJ2-2, with TRBD1 identical over 8 bases. From germline, CDR1 is MNHNS and CDR2 SASEGT. The V segment lost 4 bases and the J segment 3 bases; nucleotides outside the gene matches: 1. The CDR3 runs 14 residues. CDR3 amino acids: CASSGTGHTGELFF. The CDR3 DNA sequence: TGTGCCAGCAGTGGGACAGGGCACACCGGGGAGCTGTTTTTT.

V is TRBV19 and J is TRBJ1-2, with D unresolved. The CDR3 loop spans 12 amino acids. With 4 bases removed from V and 8 bases from J, the gap between germline ends came to 11 bases. Germline loops: CDR1 LNHDA, CDR2 SQIVND (reference sequence). The DNA for the CDR3 is TGTGCCAGTAGTACGGGAGTTGAAGGCTACACCTTC. This sequence encodes CASSTGVEGYTF.

The chain links TRBV4-2 to TRBJ2-3, with TRBD2 identical over 10 bases. CDR3 length equals 16 residues. V was pared by 4 bases and J by 1 base, with 5 bases of the junction left unmatched. Germline CDR1 reads LGHNA; CDR2 reads YNFKEQ. For the CDR3, the DNA is TGTGCCAGCAGCCCCCTAGCGGGGGCCGGCACAGATACGCAGTATTTT. Residues: CASSPLAGAGTDTQYF.

The CDR3 DNA sequence: TGTGCCAGCAGCCCGGGCGACAGGGTGGCCGGGGAGCTGTTTTTT. Translation gives CASSPGDRVAGELFF. V is TRBV14 and J is TRBJ2-2; 7 bases agree with TRBD1. The junction had 8 bases not matched to a gene; V was cut back by 4 bases and J by 6 bases. The CDR3 runs to 15 residues. Looked up from germline, CDR1 is SGHDN and CDR2 is FVKESK.

This clone appeared a few times. The chain employs TRBV7-9 and TRBJ1-3, with TRBD1 identical over 9 bases. Trimming cost V 11 bases and J 0 bases; bases outside gene matches: 8. Germline lookup yields CDR1 SEHNR and CDR2 FQNEAQ (reference sequence). This CDR3 is 15 amino acids long. In DNA, the CDR3 is TGTGCCGTTAGGGGACAGGGAGTCTCTGGAAACACCATATATTTT. It encodes CAVRGQGVSGNTIYF.

This clone was detected only once. This sequence joins TRBV9 and TRBJ1-3, with a tentative D call TRBD1 (5 bases). The CDR3 totals 16 residues. CDR1 is SGDLS, CDR2 YYNGEE, per germline. V lost 5 bases and J lost 2, with 17 bases in between. The CDR3 here is CASSYSSGLAGNTIYF. DNA of the CDR3: TGTGCCAGCAGTTACTCCTCAGGGTTGGCTGGAAACACCATATATTTT.

The chain is built from TRBV20-1 and TRBJ1-2; D remains unclear. Germline values: CDR1 DFQATT, CDR2 SNEGSKA (reference sequence). V lost 7 bases and J lost 6, with 6 bases in between. The CDR3 consists of 9 residues. CDR3 sequence: CSVLDGYTF. The CDR3 DNA is TGCAGTGTCCTTGATGGCTACACCTTC.

This clone has only one observation. The chain carries TRBV5-6 and TRBJ1-2; D is possibly TRBD1 (5 bases). The V gene's germline CDR1 is SGHDT and CDR2 YYEEEE. V lost 7 bases, J lost 4 bases, and 20 bases lay in between. This CDR3 spans 15 amino acids. The DNA of the CDR3 is TGTGCCAGCGGCCTGATAAAGACAGTTGGCTATGGCTACACCTTC. Encoded protein: CASGLIKTVGYGYTF.

This clone is a singleton in its sample. The J gene is TRBJ1-3, the V gene TRBV6-1; no clear D gene. This CDR3 spans 15 amino acids. V lost 2 bases, J lost 7 bases, and 15 bases lay in between. Germline loops: CDR1 MNHNS, CDR2 SASEGT. CDR3 nucleotide sequence: TGTGCCAGCAGTGAATCCCAGACCTTGAGGAACACCATATATTTT. Amino acids: CASSESQTLRNTIYF.

CDR3 DNA: TGTGCCAGCAGTTTAAGCGGGACCCAGTACTTC. Translated, it gives CASSLSGTQYF. The gene calls are TRBV27 and TRBJ2-5; TRBD2 might be the D (5 bases). Germline CDR1 is MNHEY and CDR2 is SMNVEV (reference sequence). The CDR3 is 11 residues long. The V end lost 2 bases, the J end lost 7 bases, and 5 bases lay between the germline ends.

The CDR3 sequence is CASRGGEQYF. The CDR3 coding sequence is TGTGCCTCACGGGGGGGCGAGCAGTACTTC. The genes are TRBV28 and TRBJ2-7; 8 bases are shared with TRBD2. The CDR3 is 10 residues long. Germline lookup yields CDR1 MDHEN and CDR2 SYDVKM. J was trimmed by 6 bases and V by 11 bases; bases with no gene match: 3.

The DNA for the CDR3 is TGCGCCAGCAGCCTGACAGGGGCACCAGCCTACGAGCAGTACGTC. Translated: CASSLTGAPAYEQYV. The chain has TRBV5-1 and TRBJ2-7; 8 bases align to TRBD1. In germline, CDR1 is SGHRS, CDR2 YFSETQ. The V segment lost 4 bases and the J segment 2 bases; nucleotides outside the gene matches: 8. The CDR3 extends over 15 amino acids.

This chain uses TRBV5-4 with TRBJ2-5; possibly TRBD1 for D (5 bases). With 4 bases removed from V and 4 bases from J, the gap between germline ends came to 20 bases. Germline CDR1 SGHNT, CDR2 YYREEE (reference sequence). The CDR3 is 16 amino acids. CDR3 in DNA: TGTGCCAGCAGCCTGCGTAAAATAGACAGAGCAGAGACCCAGTACTTC. Translating it yields CASSLRKIDRAETQYF.

Notes on this clone: Distinct nucleotide sequences in the sample also encode this CDR3. The chain couples TRBV5-1 to TRBJ1-4; 8 bases are a match to TRBD1. Trimming cost V 4 bases and J 4 bases; bases outside gene matches: 6. This CDR3 contains 15 residues. Germline V lookup: CDR1 SGHRS, CDR2 YFSETQ. The CDR3 loop reads CASSSGQGYNEKLFF. The CDR3 nucleotides read TGCGCCAGCAGCAGTGGACAGGGCTATAATGAAAAACTGTTTTTT.

The chain joins TRBV12-5 to TRBJ2-7, with a tentative D call TRBD2 (6 bases). Trimming removed 7 bases at V and 5 bases at J, with 21 bases between. The germline V gene encodes CDR1 LGHNT and CDR2 FRNRAP. This CDR3 spans 15 amino acids. DNA of the CDR3: TGTGCTAGTGCCCCGTCATCGGGGGTGTTTCACGAGCAGTACTTC. This encodes CASAPSSGVFHEQYF.

Turning to this clone: One end of the junction fails to match germline, which may point to a read error. The chain combines TRBV18 with TRBJ2-5; maybe TRBD1 (5 bases). CDR3 size: 13 residues. Per germline, CDR1 KGHSH and CDR2 LQKENI. CDR3 in DNA: TGTGCCAGCTCACCGGGGCTCCAAGGGACCCAGTACTTC. Its protein is CASSPGLQGTQYF.

The genes are TRBV7-9 and TRBJ2-7; D may be TRBD1 (5 bases). Germline values: CDR1 SEHNR, CDR2 FQNEAQ (reference sequence). The V gene lost 5 bases and the J gene lost 5 bases, with 16 bases spanning the gap. The CDR3 runs to 14 residues. CDR3 in DNA: TGTGCCAGCAGCGTCGAACTCAGGGTCCACGAGCAGTACTTC. Translating it yields CASSVELRVHEQYF.

The chain links TRBV6-1 to TRBJ1-4, with 8 bases identical to TRBD1. Trimming cost V 6 bases and J 4 bases; bases outside gene matches: 4. This CDR3 contains 14 residues. Germline CDR1 MNHNS, CDR2 SASEGT. CDR3 amino acids: CASSADRGNEKLFF. DNA of the CDR3: TGTGCCAGCAGCGCCGACAGGGGTAATGAAAAACTGTTTTTT.

The chain links TRBV2 to TRBJ1-4, with unresolved D. The germline V and J ends were trimmed by 6 bases and 3 bases, with 14 bases remaining between them. From germline, CDR1 is SNHLY and CDR2 FYNNEI. This CDR3 has 15 amino acids. CDR3 region: CASSGIGGANEKLFF. CDR3 bases: TGTGCCAGCAGCGGAATAGGTGGAGCTAATGAAAAACTGTTTTTT.

This clone was observed a handful of times. The genes are TRBV9 and TRBJ2-1, with 7 positions matching TRBD2. V gave up 2 bases and J gave up 3 bases; unmatched junction bases: 8. Per the germline V gene, CDR1 is SGDLS and CDR2 is YYNGEE. The CDR3 is 16 residues long. This CDR3 reads CASSVSGTGSYNEQFF. The CDR3 coding sequence is TGTGCCAGCAGCGTGAGCGGGACCGGGAGCTACAATGAGCAGTTCTTC.